A single sample is the source of the 5 T cell receptor beta chains below, sequenced in a study of T cells after yellow fever vaccination. TCRdb recomputed calls from the 5' RACE reads with MiXCR, one row per CDR3 protein. The sample consists of about 130,000 distinct CDR3 sequences, more than 6% of them appearing once. Here the sequenced sample was CD4+ T cells sorted from PBMCs, taken 10 to 11 days after the first yellow fever vaccination. Receptors were obtained from a man in his late teens or twenties who received the YFV17D yellow fever vaccine.

This clonotype showed up many times. The J gene is TRBJ1-2, the V gene TRBV6-2 or TRBV6-3; D is uncertain. Germline CDR1 MNHEY, CDR2 SVGEGT. V lost 8 bases to trimming and J lost 5 bases, with 15 bases between them. The CDR3 extends over 13 amino acids. CDR3 in amino acids: CASSRPFAYGYTF. Here the CDR3 DNA reads TGTGCCAGCTCTCGGCCGTTTGCTTATGGCTACACCTTC.

This clonotype was seen repeatedly, ten times or more. This rearrangement joins TRBV10-3 to TRBJ2-5; 7 bases agree with TRBD2. The germline V gene encodes CDR1 ENHRY and CDR2 SYGVKD. The CDR3 is 16 residues long. Germline trimming cut 0 bases from V and 2 bases from J; bases unmatched to any gene: 6. Here the CDR3 reads CAISESITSAQETQYF. The CDR3 DNA reads TGTGCCATCAGTGAGTCGATTACTAGCGCGCAAGAGACCCAGTACTTC.

This clonotype was picked up a small number of times. This chain uses TRBV5-1 with TRBJ1-3; D is unclear. V lost 4 bases and J lost 2, with 10 bases in between. The CDR3 loop spans 14 amino acids. Germline CDR1 is SGHRS and CDR2 is YFSETQ. The CDR3 coding sequence is TGCGCCAGCAGCCTTCAGCCTCCTGGAAACACCATATATTTT. Translating it yields CASSLQPPGNTIYF. Full variable domain (outside the CDR3, taken from reference TRBV5-1 and TRBJ1-3): KAGVTQTPRYLIKTRGQQVTLSCSPISGHRSVSWYQQTPGQGLQFLFEYFSETQRNKGNFPGRFSGRQFSNSRSEMNVSTLELGDSALYLCASSLQPPGNTIYFGEGSWLTVV.

This clonotype was observed a handful of times. V and J are TRBV4-1 and TRBJ2-1; D is unclear. Trimming pared 4 bases from V and 15 bases from J, leaving 19 bases between. Looked up from germline, CDR1 is MGHRA and CDR2 is YSYEKL. The CDR3 contains 13 residues. In nucleotides, the CDR3 is TGCGCCAGCAGCCCCAAGGTCGGGTCCTTTGCGTTCTTC. Its translation: CASSPKVGSFAFF.

This clonotype showed up many times. The V and J genes are TRBV20-1 and TRBJ1-3; 7 nucleotides match TRBD1. The CDR3 has 15 residues. Trimming at V came to 3 bases and at J to 4 bases, leaving 9 bases not matched to a gene. The germline gives CDR1 DFQATT, CDR2 SNEGSKA (reference sequence). The DNA for the CDR3 is TGCAGTGCTAGGGAAGGTACAGGGGCAGGAAACACCATATATTTT. Protein: CSAREGTGAGNTIYF.